This T cell receptor (beta chain) is drawn from a study of beta chain features in type 1 diabetes. General study points: For cells with high TCR expression, cDNA sequencing could yield over-representation. When Type 1 diabetes patients were examined, their TCRB CDR3s proved moderately but significantly shorter in all four CD4+ subsets.

Every bit of the isolated RNA underwent reverse transcription, so sequencing read expressed TCRB transcripts. Libraries were prepared by immunoSEQ multiplex PCR; TCRdb keeps only in-frame clonotypes and omits some of them. The table shows 250,000 to 300,000 clones, with around 22% occurring only once. About this clone: Its cognate antigen is unknown.

The CDR3 sequence is 12 residues long. Trimming pared 5 bases from V and 2 bases from J, leaving 7 bases between. Germline V gene data show CDR1 as SGHVS and CDR2 as FNYEAQ. The sample taken for sequencing was naive CD4+ T cells from blood. This TCR was sampled from a woman younger than 45 with type 1 diabetes. The gene calls are TRBV7-6 and TRBJ2-7; weak D call: TRBD2 (6 bases). DNA for the CDR3: TGTGCCAGCAGCGCGGGACCCTACGAGCAGTACTTC. It translates to CASSAGPYEQYF.